This T cell receptor (beta chain) was found in a study of T cell changes during pregnancy in multiple sclerosis. This clone was seen only once. Assay used: immunoSEQ multiplex PCR; TCRdb lists only in-frame clones, some missing. The sample holds 45,000 to 55,000 clones, over 85% seen once. The CDR3 length is 12 residues. The ends were cut back, 8 bases at V and 1 base at J, with 8 bases in the middle. Germline CDR1 SNHLY, CDR2 FYNNEI. The sequencing here drew on peripheral blood, taken in the first trimester of pregnancy. The receptor's source is a female donor with multiple sclerosis, enrolled in a pregnancy study. The V and J genes are TRBV2 and TRBJ2-5; D is unresolved. The CDR3 here is CASGLGQETQYF. CDR3 DNA: TGTGCCAGCGGGCTTGGCCAAGAGACCCAGTACTTC.